This paragraph reports one TCR beta chain. This entry is derived from a study of blood T cell repertoires in COVID-19. Clones were sequenced by immunoSEQ multiplex PCR, and TCRdb holds only the in-frame ones, with some missing. The top ten hold roughly 1.9% of the sample, which has approximately 270,000 clones, 85% to 90% seen once. The CDR3 spans 14 residues. The V gene's germline CDR1 is KGHDR and CDR2 SFDVKD. V shed 5 bases, J shed 6 bases, and the junction held 8 bases outside the gene matches. The receptor comes from a woman aged 60-70 years who had recovered from COVID-19. The J gene is TRBJ2-7, the V gene TRBV24-1; 8 positions match TRBD1. Material: PBMCs or T cells enriched from blood (not recorded which). CDR3 residues: CATSVSDRGGEQYF. In DNA form, the CDR3 reads TGTGCCACCAGTGTTAGCGACAGGGGTGGCGAGCAGTACTTC.